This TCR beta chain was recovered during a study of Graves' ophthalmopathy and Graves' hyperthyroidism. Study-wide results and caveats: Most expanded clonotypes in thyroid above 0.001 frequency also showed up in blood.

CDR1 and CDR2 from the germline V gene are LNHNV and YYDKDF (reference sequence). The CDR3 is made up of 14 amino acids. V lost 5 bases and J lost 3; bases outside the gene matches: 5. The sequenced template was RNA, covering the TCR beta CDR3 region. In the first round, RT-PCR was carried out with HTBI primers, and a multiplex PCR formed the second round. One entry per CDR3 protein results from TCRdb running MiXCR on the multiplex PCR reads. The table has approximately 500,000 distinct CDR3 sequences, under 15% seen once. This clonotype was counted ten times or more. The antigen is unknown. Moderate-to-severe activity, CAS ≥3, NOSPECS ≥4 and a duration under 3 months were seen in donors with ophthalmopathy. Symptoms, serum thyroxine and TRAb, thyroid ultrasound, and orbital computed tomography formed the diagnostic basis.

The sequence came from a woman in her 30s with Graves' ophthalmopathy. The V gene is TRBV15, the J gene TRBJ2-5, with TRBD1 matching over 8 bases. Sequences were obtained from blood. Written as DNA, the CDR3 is TGTGCCACCAGCTCTCGGACAGGGAAAGAGACCCAGTACTTC. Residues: CATSSRTGKETQYF.